Described below is a single T cell receptor (beta chain) sequence and its context. The repertoire was sequenced with immunoSEQ multiplex PCR; TCRdb's copy has only in-frame clones and lacks some. The repertoire has about 7,400 clones, around 30% of them found once; the top ten carry approximately 3.8%. Co-plating was performed using around 200,000 CFSE-labeled responder cells and around 200,000 irradiated, violet-dye-labeled stimulator cells. This sample is drawn from a study of graft-versus-host responses after intestinal transplantation. Study-level results: There was an association between peak levels of circulating GvH clones and early post-transplant HvG declines.

CDR1 and CDR2 (germline): LGHNT, FRNRAP. Trimming took 4 bases from V and 5 from J; bases not matched to a gene: 13. The CDR3 is 19 amino acids. The sample here was alloreactive CD8+ T cells from a mixed lymphocyte reaction culture, taken before transplantation. Subset given: CFSE-low proliferating T cells sorted from roughly 6-day pre-transplant mixed lymphocyte reaction (GvH or HvG direction). This receptor was taken from a human patient who was an organ donor for intestinal transplantation. This rearrangement joins TRBV12-5 to TRBJ2-2; 13 positions agree with TRBD2. CDR3: CASGSIRGLAGVGTGELFF. CDR3 nucleotide sequence: TGTGCTAGTGGTTCCATCCGCGGACTAGCGGGAGTTGGGACCGGGGAGCTGTTTTTT.